This TCR beta chain is from a study of cytomegalovirus exposure and HLA in healthy donors (TCRdb year 2017). For the study in its entirety: In an earlier analysis of roughly 500 of the donors, 250 to 350 Gb of sequence data and just under 120 million unique TCR beta sequences from 150 million to 200 million T cells were reported. Roughly 300 gigabases of sequencing data and 75 million to 85 million unique TCR sequences made up an early release that covered under 750 HLA-typed donors. The genetic ancestry cluster associated with self-reported Caucasian donors included 81% of the roughly 380 genotyped donors. The study was designed to test whether signatures of past pathogen exposure could be identified by cataloging public T cell receptors. The study used immunosequencing to profile the T cell repertoires of about 670 subjects and linked those repertoires to cytomegalovirus serostatus. A separate validation cohort of roughly 130 different subjects was used in addition to the approximately 610-subject first cohort. The study combined high-throughput TCR immunosequencing, statistical association of individual TCRs with disease status, and machine learning to predict cytomegalovirus infection status. To study patterns of TCR occurrence, a later analysis re-analyzed previously published TCR beta repertoires from 666 donors and added high-resolution HLA genotyping. In the later analysis, no new phenotypic data were used to find candidate immune exposures; instead, reliance was placed on TCR beta sequences and their occurrence across donors. To decide whether each TCR beta V gene segment behaved as functional or pseudogenic, an earlier analysis of 587 of the donors relied on high-throughput TCR beta sequencing. Donor age, sex, ethnicity and CMV serostatus were compiled together with the repertoire data. Genome-wide SNP genotypes for about 55% of the roughly 670 donors were used in a later genetic analysis, which treated that subset as a discovery cohort. All discovery cohort repertoires had been generated on a single sequencing platform. HLA typing covered class I and class II loci at four-digit resolution. The number of typed donors differed by locus: about 620-630 for A, B, C, DRB1 and DQB1; roughly 510 for DQA1; over 600 for DPA1; and some 430 for DPB1. Four to six DR-DQ haplotypes were handled as single units for association and clustering, since linkage in the cohort was strong. Among 398 genotyped donors of the cohort, an average of approximately 200,000 unique TCR beta nucleotide sequences was sequenced per donor, of which 15% to 20% were non-productive. Here is what the overall study found, with its caveats: A further reported finding was that TCR beta sequences accurately predicted the HLA-A and HLA-B alleles for most subjects in the first cohort. It was suggested by the authors that the approach could potentially be generalized to other disease states and immunological phenotypes. Most TCR sequences were observed very rarely across donors, whereas some public TCRs were present in many individuals. A later analysis found that HLA-associated TCR beta chains were more clonally expanded and had lower generation probabilities than equally common non-associated chains. Compared with the roughly 670-donor mean, donors in an Asian-associated ancestry cluster had fewer N-insertions in productive TCRs, according to a later genetic analysis. Because some donors lacked HLA typing at each locus, the association tests relied only on the typed subset. Strong co-occurrence of HLA alleles, especially DR and DQ, made assigning TCR associations to individual alleles difficult. The earlier analysis of around 600 of the donors excluded approximately 15 rarely observed V segments, including chromosome 9 orphons, because counts were too low. Some IMGT-functional V segments, including TRBV6-2 and TRBV6-3, could not be distinguished by the 87-base-pair reads and were therefore excluded. At a false discovery rate of 0.05, a later analysis linked some 18,000 TCR beta sequences to specific HLA alleles. A later genetic analysis associated a missense DCLRE1C variant with V-gene and J-gene trimming of TCR beta chains, and an independent cohort replicated the association. In vitro tests confirmed that a few of the cytomegalovirus-associated TCR beta chains recognize cytomegalovirus antigens. A later analysis found that TCR association rates varied across HLA loci, with DRB1 alleles showing the most associated TCRs and HLA-C alleles the fewest. In a later analysis, several top co-occurrence clusters were reported to appear linked to parvovirus B19, influenza, CMV and Epstein-Barr virus. Correlated functional status among segregating V segments might be attributable to linkage disequilibrium, but an unknown experimental factor could not be ruled out. In a later analysis, most CMV-associated TCR beta chains were found to appear HLA-restricted, with HLA associations seemingly driven largely by CMV exposure. In the study, approximately 160 TCR beta chains were listed as associated with cytomegalovirus. In an earlier analysis of 587 of the donors, most TCR beta V segments were observed in productive rearrangements about 90% or about 30% of the time, broadly matching IMGT annotations. A group of highly shared sequence variants was considered likely to be a technical artifact of the sequencing pipeline. The cohort was sequenced for TCR beta chains only, and without alpha or paired-chain data the features that could be detected were limited. The classifier was reported to diagnose cytomegalovirus status with high specificity and sensitivity in both the original and validation cohorts. The only immune exposure information available for the cohort was CMV serostatus. Roughly uniform sequencing depth across donors was assumed in presence/absence analyses, although this assumption may not hold.

Library preparation used the immunoSEQ multiplex PCR assay. The multiplex PCR relied on a mix of 60 forward primers for TCR Vbeta segments and 13 reverse primers for TCR Jbeta segments. The CDR3 region of rearranged TCR beta genes was amplified from genomic DNA by a multiplex PCR assay. Amplified TCR beta libraries were sequenced as 87-base-pair reads on the Illumina HiSeq System. Turning to the authors' computational methods: In a later analysis, about 80 million unique TCR beta chains were counted across the approximately 670 repertoires, and roughly 11 million of these chains were shared by at least two donors. Raw reads were error-corrected and collapsed into unique sequences with a nearest-neighbor algorithm that merged closely related sequences to remove PCR and sequencing errors. V, D and J gene segments were assigned by aligning CDR3 sequences to IMGT reference sequences. For a sequence to be retained, a match of at least six nucleotides to both a V gene segment and a J gene segment was required. A rearrangement counted as productive if the CDR3 had no stop codons and remained in frame with V and J, and every other rearrangement counted as non-productive. Following IMGT convention, CDR3 was defined as the stretch from the second conserved V-encoded cysteine to the conserved J-encoded phenylalanine. The earlier analysis of some 600 of the donors excluded sequences that lacked an unambiguous match to a single V gene segment. An earlier analysis of a few hundred of the donors classified V segments as functional when productive rearrangements were above 56.7% and as segregating when the standard deviation between donors was above 5%. A statistical classification framework was developed to diagnose cytomegalovirus status using the catalog of TCR beta chain sequences. V and J gene assignment, in a later analysis, came from comparing TCR nucleotide sequences with IMGT/GENE-DB human TR gene sequences. The TCRdist pipeline was used in a later analysis to assign CDR3 sequences and most-parsimonious VDJ recombination scenarios. In a later analysis, each TCR beta chain was defined by its CDR3 amino acid sequence together with its V-gene family, and reads lacking a unique V-gene family were excluded. In a later analysis, 500 to 700 highly shared, low-generation-probability nucleotide sequences were removed to address suspected cross-contamination and a sequencing artifact. In a later analysis, a clonal expansion index was calculated for each public chain from normalized within-repertoire ranks of inferred template counts. In a later analysis, generation probabilities were computed with a VDJ recombination model fitted to out-of-frame rearrangements, and the resulting probabilities were checked against IGoR. Hypergeometric tests were used in a later analysis to score TCR-TCR, TCR-HLA and TCR-CMV co-occurrence, with a repertoire-size bias correction applied to the TCR pairs. False discovery rates were estimated in a later analysis by permuting HLA or CMV assignments 20 times. In a later analysis, co-occurring TCRs were grouped using DBSCAN, with TCRdist sequence similarity added in when clustering inside HLA-allele-positive subsets. Repertoires with fewer than 30,000 or more than 120,000 public chains were left out of co-occurrence clustering, as were a handful of repertoires with anomalous nucleotide sharing. TCRdb obtained this table from immuneACCESS and retained in-frame rearrangements with V and J assigned. These tables miss some clones; where compared with another copy, unresolved V genes account for less than half of the shortfall, and the remainder is unexplained. Clonal size and the V and J genes are those of that table, whereas D and trimming came from the DNA. The sample table lists 82,000 or so clones, 10% of them with a count of one. 24% of the sample is taken by the ten largest.

The cohort comprised 550 to 700 healthy bone marrow donors. At the time of sampling, every cohort member was nominally healthy, though immune exposures that went unrecorded were likely present. The donor tested CMV seropositive and was one of the 289 seropositive cohort members. A peripheral blood sample was provided by each donor, and peripheral blood mononuclear cells were used for TCR beta sequencing. The Qiagen DNeasy Blood Extraction Kit was used to extract genomic DNA from the blood cell samples. From cysteine to phenylalanine, the CDR3 is 15 amino acids long. Kept here is only the CDR3 DNA, which spans 45 bases and is read in frame from base 1. V is reduced by 5 bases and J by 7 bases, leaving a spacing of 17 bases between them. CDR1 SGHVS and CDR2 FNYEAQ are derived from the germline V gene. Turning to this clone: Its cognate antigen has yet to be identified. Qualities for individual bases were not recorded, and no much larger clone is one base off.

The material sequenced was PBMCs. This clonotype was obtained from a man aged 55 to 69 in good health and CMV-seropositive. The rearrangement combines TRBV7-6 with TRBJ2-2; a tentative D match to TRBD2 spans 5 bases. The nucleotides read TGTGCCAGCAGCCCGGAGGCAGTAATAGTCGGGGAGCTGTTTTTT. This gives the protein CASSPEAVIVGELFF.